These 10 T cell receptor beta chains were sequenced from one sample in a study of blood T cell repertoires in COVID-19. The assay was immunoSEQ multiplex PCR, and TCRdb's table has in-frame clones only and misses some. The table includes about 70,000 clones, roughly 76% detected once. Material for sequencing was peripheral blood. These receptor sequences come from a woman aged 80 or older with active or convalescent COVID-19.

The chain employs TRBV25-1 and TRBJ1-1; D call uncertain. This CDR3 is 15 amino acids long. CDR1 is MGHDK and CDR2 is SYGVNS in the germline V gene. Trimming removed 6 bases from V and 0 bases from J, with 14 bases in between. The chain's CDR3 is CASRAGRDLNTEAFF. The DNA of the CDR3 is TGTGCCAGCAGGGCGGGGAGGGATCTGAACACTGAAGCTTTCTTT.

This clone was found many times. The chain employs TRBV5-4 and TRBJ2-5; 10 nucleotides line up with TRBD2. The length of the CDR3 is 14 residues. Germline loops: CDR1 SGHNT, CDR2 YYREEE (reference sequence). Trimming took 3 bases from V and 4 from J; bases not matched to a gene: 3. The CDR3 nucleotides are TGTGCCAGCAGCTCCATAGCGGGGGGAGAGACCCAGTACTTC. It encodes CASSSIAGGETQYF.

This chain links TRBV28 with TRBJ1-2; 7 bases agree with TRBD1. CDR3 length equals 12 residues. From germline, CDR1 is MDHEN and CDR2 SYDVKM. J lost 5 bases, V lost 6 bases, and 3 bases had no gene match. This chain's CDR3 is CASRTGEYGYTF. For the CDR3, the DNA is TGTGCCAGCAGAACAGGGGAGTATGGCTACACCTTC.

The V gene is TRBV7-2, the J gene TRBJ2-7, with 7 bases identical to TRBD2. This CDR3 comprises 15 residues. Looked up from germline, CDR1 is SGHTA and CDR2 is FQGNSA. The V and J ends lost 0 bases and 0 bases, in that order; junction bases with no gene match: 2. CDR3 in DNA: TGTGCCAGCAGCTTAGCGGGGGGGATCTCCTACGAGCAGTACTTC. The encoded protein is CASSLAGGISYEQYF. The variable domain in full, completed from reference TRBV7-2 and TRBJ2-7, reads GAGVSQSPSNKVTEKGKDVELRCDPISGHTALYWYRQSLGQGLEFLIYFQGNSAPDKSGLPSDRFSAERTGGSVSTLTIQRTQQEDSAVYLCASSLAGGISYEQYFGPGTRLTVT.

The chain recombines TRBV28 with TRBJ1-2; D perhaps matches TRBD1 (5 bases). Germline lookup yields CDR1 MDHEN and CDR2 SYDVKM. The CDR3 spans 14 residues. Between the trimmed V and J ends, which lost 2 bases and 5 bases, there was a span of 12 bases. DNA for the CDR3: TGTGCCAGCAGTTTAGGGTCAGGGAGGTATGGCTACACCTTC. Its translation: CASSLGSGRYGYTF.

This clone showed up just a few times. J is TRBJ1-2 and V is TRBV6-1; 7 nucleotides match TRBD1. The CDR3 is made up of 14 amino acids. Germline assignment: CDR1 MNHNS and CDR2 SASEGT. V was clipped by 2 bases and J by 8 bases; unmatched bases: 8. Written as DNA, the CDR3 is TGTGCCAGCAGTGAAAAAGCGACAGGGATCGGCTACACCTTC. Translation gives CASSEKATGIGYTF.

V gene TRBV6-2 or TRBV6-3 combines with J gene TRBJ1-6; D is ambiguous. Germline V gene lookup returns CDR1 MNHEY and CDR2 SVGEGT. Trimming pared 2 bases from V and 4 bases from J, leaving 6 bases between. This CDR3 region has 14 residues. This CDR3 reads CASSYGLYNSPLHF. In nucleotides, the CDR3 is TGTGCCAGCAGTTACGGGCTGTATAATTCACCCCTCCACTTT.

CDR3 coding DNA: TGTGCCAGCAGCTTGAACCCTAGCGGCGATACGCAGTATTTT. Translating gives CASSLNPSGDTQYF. The chain links TRBV11-2 to TRBJ2-3, with 7 bases fitting TRBD2. Germline V CDR1 and CDR2: SGHAT, FQNNGV. The CDR3 runs to 14 residues. Unmatched junction bases numbered 6, after V lost 3 bases and J lost 6 bases. The full variable domain, completed using reference TRBV11-2 and TRBJ2-3, is EAGVAQSPRYKIIEKRQSVAFWCNPISGHATLYWYQQILGQGPKLLIQFQNNGVVDDSQLPKDRFSAERLKGVDSTLKIQPAKLEDSAVYLCASSLNPSGDTQYFGPGTRLTVL.

The rearrangement uses TRBV9 and TRBJ2-3, with 7 positions matching TRBD1. CDR3 length: 15 amino acids. With V trimmed by 0 bases and J by 6 bases, 7 bases remained unmatched. Germline lookup yields CDR1 SGDLS and CDR2 YYNGEE. CDR3 bases: TGTGCCAGCAGCGTAGCCACGACAGGGCCCGATACGCAGTATTTT. It codes for CASSVATTGPDTQYF.

The rearrangement joins TRBV7-2 to TRBJ1-3; no reliable D call. Germline V gene sequence: CDR1 SGHTA, CDR2 FQGNSA. Trimming left V 2 bases short and J 0 bases short, with 17 bases between. The CDR3 covers 18 residues. Written as DNA, the CDR3 is TGTGCCAGCAGCTTAAGAGCCCCGCAGGCGCTCTCTGGAAACACCATATATTTT. Amino acids: CASSLRAPQALSGNTIYF.